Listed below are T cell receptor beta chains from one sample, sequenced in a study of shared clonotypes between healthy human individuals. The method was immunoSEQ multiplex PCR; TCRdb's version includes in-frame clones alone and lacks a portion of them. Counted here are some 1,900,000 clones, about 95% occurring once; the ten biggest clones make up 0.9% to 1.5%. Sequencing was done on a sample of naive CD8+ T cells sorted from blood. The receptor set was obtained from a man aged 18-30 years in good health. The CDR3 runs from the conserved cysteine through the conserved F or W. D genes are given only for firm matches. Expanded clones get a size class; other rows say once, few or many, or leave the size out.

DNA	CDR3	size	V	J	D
TGTGCCAGCAGTTCCCTCCCTAAAGGGGACTATGGCTACACCTTC	CASSSLPKGDYGYTF	-	TRBV28	TRBJ1-2	-
TGTGCCAGCAGCCCCGGGACTAGCGGGGGTGGTTCCCCCCCGTACGAGCAGTACTTC	CASSPGTSGGGSPPYEQYF	-	TRBV7-6	TRBJ2-7	TRBD2
TGTGCCAGCAGCTCCCCGGCACTTAACTATGGCTACACCTTC	CASSSPALNYGYTF	-	TRBV21-1	TRBJ1-2	-
TGTGCCAGCAGCTTTTGGGATAGGGAAAAACTGTTTTTT	CASSFWDREKLFF	-	TRBV7-9	TRBJ1-4	-
TGTGCCAGCAGTTACGGGGTCACAGATACGCAGTATTTT	CASSYGVTDTQYF	-	TRBV6-5	TRBJ2-3	-
TGTGCCAGCATGAGCGGTCAGGAGACCCAGTACTTC	CASMSGQETQYF	-	TRBV2	TRBJ2-5	-
TGTGCCAGTAGTGCGGGACACCTTTTGAACACCGGGGAGCTGTTTTTT	CASSAGHLLNTGELFF	-	TRBV19	TRBJ2-2	-
TGTGCCAGTAGGGAGACAGGAAACTCCTACGAGCAGTACTTC	CASRETGNSYEQYF	-	TRBV19	TRBJ2-7	-
TGTGCCAGCAGCGTAGGTGGGTCCCCATCCCACGAGCAGTACTTC	CASSVGGSPSHEQYF	-	TRBV9	TRBJ2-7	-
TGTGCCTGGGGTTCGGGAGCCACAGGCGGGGAGCTGTTTTTT	CAWGSGATGGELFF	-	TRBV30	TRBJ2-2	-
TGTGCCAGCAGCCCGACAGGATTTGGGTCGCAGTACTTC	CASSPTGFGSQYF	-	TRBV14	TRBJ2-7	-
TGCAGCTCTGACTCGGGACAGAACTACGAGCAGTACTTC	CSSDSGQNYEQYF	-	TRBV29-1	TRBJ2-7	TRBD1
TGCAGCTATGGGACGGATGGCTACGAGCAGTACTTC	CSYGTDGYEQYF	-	TRBV29-1	TRBJ2-7	-
TGCGCCAGCAGCCAAGGATGGGGAGGGCCCGTGTACAATGAGCAGTTCTTC	CASSQGWGGPVYNEQFF	-	TRBV4-3	TRBJ2-1	TRBD2
TGTGCCAGTAGTCCCGACAGGGGGGAAGAGACCCAGTACTTC	CASSPDRGEETQYF	-	TRBV19	TRBJ2-5	TRBD1
TGTGCCAGCAGCCACCGGGGACAGGAGGTCTATGGCTACACCTTC	CASSHRGQEVYGYTF	-	TRBV11-2	TRBJ1-2	TRBD1
TGTGCCAGCAGTTTCCGACAGGGCACAGATACGCAGTATTTT	CASSFRQGTDTQYF	once	TRBV27	TRBJ2-3	-
TGTGCCAGCAGCCTTAGGACCGGAACCTATGGCTACACCTTC	CASSLRTGTYGYTF	-	TRBV5-4	TRBJ1-2	-
TGTGCCAGCAGTTTGGCCGGGGTCAACACCGGGGAGCTGTTTTTT	CASSLAGVNTGELFF	-	TRBV27	TRBJ2-2	-
TGTGCCAGCAGTTTAGTTCCGACTAGCGGGAGTTTTTACGAGCAGTACTTC	CASSLVPTSGSFYEQYF	-	TRBV27	TRBJ2-7	TRBD2
TGTGCCAGTAGTATGCTGGAGGGGATGGAAAACATTCAGTACTTC	CASSMLEGMENIQYF	-	TRBV19	TRBJ2-4	-
TGTGCCAGCAGCTTTGATTGGCCAGGGGCTTCGGAGGGCTACACCTTC	CASSFDWPGASEGYTF	-	TRBV5-6	TRBJ1-2	-
TGTGCCAGCAGCTTGGTCATAGGACTAGCGGGCTCCTACGAGCAGTACTTC	CASSLVIGLAGSYEQYF	-	TRBV5-5	TRBJ2-7	TRBD2
TGTGCCAGCAGCTTACACCTGGGGGGTACCTACAATGAGCAGTTCTTC	CASSLHLGGTYNEQFF	-	TRBV11-1	TRBJ2-1	-
TGTGCCAGCGGCGCGCCTACCGGCTACAATGAGCAGTTCTTC	CASGAPTGYNEQFF	once	TRBV11-3	TRBJ2-1	-
TGTGCCAGCAGTGAAGGACAGGGTTTCGGCACTGAAGCTTTCTTT	CASSEGQGFGTEAFF	-	TRBV6-1	TRBJ1-1	TRBD1
TGTGCCACCAGCAGAGATTGGTGGGACAGCTCCTACGAGCAGTACTTC	CATSRDWWDSSYEQYF	-	TRBV15	TRBJ2-7	TRBD1
TGTGCCAGCAGTGAAGGGGGGGGATACCCCTACGAGCAGTACTTC	CASSEGGGYPYEQYF	-	TRBV2	TRBJ2-7	TRBD2
TGTGCCAGCAGCTTAGTGGAGGATGAAAAACTGTTTTTT	CASSLVEDEKLFF	-	TRBV11-2	TRBJ1-4	-
TGTGCCAGCAGTTTAGGACTAGCGGAGTCCTACGAGCAGTACTTC	CASSLGLAESYEQYF	-	TRBV5-6	TRBJ2-7	TRBD2
TGTGCCAGCAGCTTGGACGACCGGCAGGGTCGTTACGAGCAGTACTTC	CASSLDDRQGRYEQYF	-	TRBV5-8	TRBJ2-7	-
TGTGCCAGCAGCCAAATCCTCAGGGGGCGGGGTGGCTACACCTTC	CASSQILRGRGGYTF	-	TRBV7-9	TRBJ1-2	TRBD1
TGTGCCAGCAGTTCACTTGGGTCGGGGGAGCTGTTTTTT	CASSSLGSGELFF	-	TRBV27	TRBJ2-2	-
TGTGCCAGTAACGGAGGGGGAGGCACTGAAGCTTTCTTT	CASNGGGGTEAFF	-	TRBV19	TRBJ1-1	-
TGCGCCAGCAGCGCCAACAGGGGGATCCTGAACACTGAAGCTTTCTTT	CASSANRGILNTEAFF	-	TRBV10-1	TRBJ1-1	TRBD1
TGTGCCAGCAGAAGCCCAGAGGGCACTGAAGCTTTCTTT	CASRSPEGTEAFF	-	TRBV27	TRBJ1-1	-
TGTGCCAGCAGCTTAGTCGTTGGGACTAGCGTGGAGACCCAGTACTTC	CASSLVVGTSVETQYF	-	TRBV7-9	TRBJ2-5	TRBD2
TGCAGCGTTGAGGAGGAAGCGGGAGCCGCCTACGAGCAGTACTTC	CSVEEEAGAAYEQYF	-	TRBV29-1	TRBJ2-7	TRBD2
TGTGCCGGAACCGAAGGGGGCGAGTACAATGAGCAGTTCTTC	CAGTEGGEYNEQFF	once	TRBV30	TRBJ2-1	TRBD1
TGTGCCAGCAGGCTCTACGAAACAGATACGCAGTATTTT	CASRLYETDTQYF	-	TRBV6-5	TRBJ2-3	-
TGTGCCAGCAGCCCCAGTCCCATCTCCGCGCGGCCCTACGAGCAGTACTTC	CASSPSPISARPYEQYF	-	TRBV7-2	TRBJ2-7	-
TGTGCCAGCAGATCCGGGACAGGGAAGTCAGGGAATTCACCCCTCCACTTT	CASRSGTGKSGNSPLHF	once	TRBV9	TRBJ1-6	TRBD1
TGCGCCAGCAGTGAACTCTACGAGCAGTACTTC	CASSELYEQYF	-	TRBV10-2	TRBJ2-7	-
TGTGCCATGAGCAGCGGGGGACTCTACGAGCAGTACTTC	CAMSSGGLYEQYF	-	TRBV10-3	TRBJ2-7	TRBD2
TGTGCCAGCAGCTTAGAGGGGGCGGCCCCCTATGGCTACACCTTC	CASSLEGAAPYGYTF	-	TRBV5-4	TRBJ1-2	TRBD1
TGTGCCAGCAGTTTATCCCCCGGGACAGGGAACACTGAAGCTTTCTTT	CASSLSPGTGNTEAFF	-	TRBV27	TRBJ1-1	TRBD1
TGCGCCAGCAGCAACAGGGGTGGGAACACTGAAGCTTTCTTT	CASSNRGGNTEAFF	-	TRBV5-1	TRBJ1-1	TRBD1
TGTGCCAGCAGCGTAGAGGGGGCTACGGATACGCAGTATTTT	CASSVEGATDTQYF	-	TRBV9	TRBJ2-3	TRBD1
TGTGCCAGCAGCGCCATGACTGCCCGGGTCTCCTACGAGCAGTACTTC	CASSAMTARVSYEQYF	-	TRBV21-1	TRBJ2-7	-
TGTGCCAGCAGCCCCCCTTCTAGCGGGGACGAAGAGACCCAGTACTTC	CASSPPSSGDEETQYF	-	TRBV14	TRBJ2-5	TRBD2
TGCGCCAGCAGGCCAGCGGGAGGGGGACACGAGCAGTACTTC	CASRPAGGGHEQYF	-	TRBV10-1	TRBJ2-7	TRBD2
TGTGCCAGCAGCTTAAGCAGGGGGCCTGCAACTAATGAAAAACTGTTTTTT	CASSLSRGPATNEKLFF	once	TRBV7-2	TRBJ1-4	TRBD1
TGTGCCAGCAGCTGGGGACAGGGGTTCTACGAGCAGTACTTC	CASSWGQGFYEQYF	-	TRBV11-2	TRBJ2-7	TRBD1
TGTGCCAGCATGGGATTGACCAAAAACATTCAGTACTTC	CASMGLTKNIQYF	-	TRBV27	TRBJ2-4	-
TGTGCCAGCAGCTTGGGGGCCAATGAGCAGTTCTTC	CASSLGANEQFF	-	TRBV7-3	TRBJ2-1	-